This T cell receptor (beta chain) comes out of a study of response to subunit inactivated influenza vaccine. TCRdb used MiXCR to reprocess the RT-PCR reads, holding one entry per CDR3 protein. The repertoire holds some 500,000 distinct CDR3 sequences, roughly 25% seen once, with 1.5% to 2% in the top ten. Overall study findings and caveats: Authors suggested few new T cells are recruited by each seasonal influenza vaccination.

Worth noting for this clonotype: What it binds is unknown.

The receptor comes from a man aged 50-59 years who received an inactivated influenza vaccine. Sequenced material: CD4+ T cells sorted from PBMCs, taken 5 days after vaccination.

In DNA, the CDR3 is TGCAGCGTTGAAGATAGGGGGCGAAACACCGGGGAGCTGTTTTTT. This codes for CSVEDRGRNTGELFF. The rearrangement links TRBV29-1 to TRBJ2-2; 7 positions match TRBD1. Trimming cost V 0 bases and J 2 bases; bases outside gene matches: 3. The germline gives CDR1 SQVTM, CDR2 ANQGSEA. This CDR3 spans 15 amino acids.